The T cell receptor beta chain described here comes from a study of technical replicates of blood from a handful of donors. Clones were read by immunoSEQ multiplex PCR, and TCRdb kept only the in-frame ones, dropping some. The sample lists some 84,000 clones; roughly 90% were seen once. V was trimmed by 1 base and J by 7 bases, leaving 3 bases between them. The CDR3 is 11 amino acids. Germline V gives CDR1 MNHNS, CDR2 SASEGT. This clonotype was obtained from a human donor in good health. The sample was T cells isolated from PBMCs. This rearrangement joins TRBV6-1 to TRBJ2-3; no firm D call. The CDR3 nucleotides are TGTGCCAGCAGTGAAGGGCATACGCAGTATTTT. This sequence encodes CASSEGHTQYF.